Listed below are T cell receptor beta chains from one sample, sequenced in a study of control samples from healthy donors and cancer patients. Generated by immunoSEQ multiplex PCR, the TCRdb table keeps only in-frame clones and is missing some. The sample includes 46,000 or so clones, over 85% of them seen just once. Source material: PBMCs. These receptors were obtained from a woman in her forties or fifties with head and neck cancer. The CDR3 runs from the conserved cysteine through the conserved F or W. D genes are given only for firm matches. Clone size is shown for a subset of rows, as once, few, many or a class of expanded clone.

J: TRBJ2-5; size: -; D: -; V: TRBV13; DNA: TGTGCCAGCAGCTTGCTGGAAGGACAAGAGACCCAGTACTTC; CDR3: CASSLLEGQETQYF
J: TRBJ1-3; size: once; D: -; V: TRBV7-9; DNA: TGTGCCAACTTATCCCTGGGTGGAAACACCATATATTTT; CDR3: CANLSLGGNTIYF
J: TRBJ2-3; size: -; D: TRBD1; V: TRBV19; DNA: TGTGCCAGTACCAAACAGGGGGTGGAGGGTCAAGATACGCAGTATTTT; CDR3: CASTKQGVEGQDTQYF
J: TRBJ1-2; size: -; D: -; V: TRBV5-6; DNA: TGTGCCAGCAGCTTTAAAGAGACTAACTATGGCTACACCTTC; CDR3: CASSFKETNYGYTF
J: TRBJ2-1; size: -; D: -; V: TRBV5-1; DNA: TGCGCCAGCAGCTTGCAATCCTACAATGAGCAGTTCTTC; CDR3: CASSLQSYNEQFF
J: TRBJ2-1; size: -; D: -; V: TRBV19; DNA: TGTGCCAGTAGTATAGCGGGAACGTCCTACAATGAGCAGTTCTTC; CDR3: CASSIAGTSYNEQFF
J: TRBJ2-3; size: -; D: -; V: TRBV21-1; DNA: TGTGCCAGCAGTCAAGGGTGGCGACTTTGTGAAACCCACACAGATACGCAGTATTTT; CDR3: CASSQGWRLCETHTDTQYF
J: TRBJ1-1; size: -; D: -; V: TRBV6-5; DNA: TGTGCCAGCAGGTGGGCAGGATACACTGAAGCTTTCTTT; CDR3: CASRWAGYTEAFF
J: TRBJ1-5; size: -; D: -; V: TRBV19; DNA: TGTGCCAGTACAATACAGGGCCTCAATCAGCCCCAGCATTTT; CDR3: CASTIQGLNQPQHF
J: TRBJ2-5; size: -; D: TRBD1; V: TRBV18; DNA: TGTGCCAGCTCACCGGACAGGCTTACGGAAACCCAGTACTTC; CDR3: CASSPDRLTETQYF
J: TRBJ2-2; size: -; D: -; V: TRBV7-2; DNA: TGTGCCAGCAGCTTAACGAGCACCACGAACACCGGGGAGCTGTTTTTT; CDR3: CASSLTSTTNTGELFF
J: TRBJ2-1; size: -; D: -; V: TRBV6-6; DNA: TGTGCCAGCAATCGAGCCCCCTCGGTCCATAGACCCAATGAGCAGTTCTTC; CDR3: CASNRAPSVHRPNEQFF
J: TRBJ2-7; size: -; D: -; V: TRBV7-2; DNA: TGTGCCAGCAGCAGAACCGGGACTCCAGGCTACGAGCAGTACTTC; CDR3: CASSRTGTPGYEQYF
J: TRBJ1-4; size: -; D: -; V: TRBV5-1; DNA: TGCGCCAGCAGCTTGAGGCAGACTTCAACTAATGAAAAACTGTTTTTT; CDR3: CASSLRQTSTNEKLFF
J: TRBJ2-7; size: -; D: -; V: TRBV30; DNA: TGTGCCTGGAGTGTCGACAGGTCGACCTACGAGCAGTACTTC; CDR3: CAWSVDRSTYEQYF
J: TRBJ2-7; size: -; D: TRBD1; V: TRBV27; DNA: TGTGCCAGCAGGGGGACAGACAGCTCCTACGAGCAGTACTTC; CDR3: CASRGTDSSYEQYF
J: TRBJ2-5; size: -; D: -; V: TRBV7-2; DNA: TGTGCCAGCAGCCTTCAGGGTGGAGAAGAGACCCAGTACTTC; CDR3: CASSLQGGEETQYF
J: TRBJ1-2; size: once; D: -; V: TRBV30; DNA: TGTGCCTGGAGTGAACTGACTCTAGGCTATGGCTACACCTTC; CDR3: CAWSELTLGYGYTF
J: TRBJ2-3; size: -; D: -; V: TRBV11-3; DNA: TGTGCCAGCAGCTTAGGTTCAGATACGCAGTATTTT; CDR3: CASSLGSDTQYF
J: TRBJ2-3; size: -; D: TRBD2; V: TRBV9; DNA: TGTGCCAGCAGCGCTGGGACTAGTTTGACAGATACGCAGTATTTT; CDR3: CASSAGTSLTDTQYF